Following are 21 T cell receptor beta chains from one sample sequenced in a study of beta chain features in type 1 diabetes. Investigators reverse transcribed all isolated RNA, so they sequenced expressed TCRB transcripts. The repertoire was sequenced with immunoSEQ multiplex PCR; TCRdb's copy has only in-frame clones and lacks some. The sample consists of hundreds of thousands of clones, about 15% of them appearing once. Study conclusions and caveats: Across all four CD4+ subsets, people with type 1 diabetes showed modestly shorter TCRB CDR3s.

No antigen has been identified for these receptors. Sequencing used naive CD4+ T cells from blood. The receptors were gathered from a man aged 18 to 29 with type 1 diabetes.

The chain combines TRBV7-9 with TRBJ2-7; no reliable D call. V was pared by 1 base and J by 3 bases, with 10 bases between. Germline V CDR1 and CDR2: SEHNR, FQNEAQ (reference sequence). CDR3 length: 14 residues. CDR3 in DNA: TGTGCCAGCAGCTTAGGTCCGGTATTCTACGAGCAGTACTTC. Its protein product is CASSLGPVFYEQYF.

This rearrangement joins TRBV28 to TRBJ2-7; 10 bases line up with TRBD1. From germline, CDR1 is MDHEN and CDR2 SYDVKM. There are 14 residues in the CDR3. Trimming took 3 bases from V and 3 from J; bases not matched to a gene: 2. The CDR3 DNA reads TGTGCCAGCAGTTTGACAGGGGGCTACTACGAGCAGTACTTC. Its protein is CASSLTGGYYEQYF.

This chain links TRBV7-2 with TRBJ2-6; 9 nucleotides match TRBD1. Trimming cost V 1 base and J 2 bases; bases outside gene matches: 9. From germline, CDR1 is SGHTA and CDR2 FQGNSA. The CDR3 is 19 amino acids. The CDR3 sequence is CASSLVRDRAKAGANVLTF. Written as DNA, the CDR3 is TGTGCCAGCAGCTTAGTACGGGACAGGGCTAAGGCTGGGGCCAACGTCCTGACTTTC.

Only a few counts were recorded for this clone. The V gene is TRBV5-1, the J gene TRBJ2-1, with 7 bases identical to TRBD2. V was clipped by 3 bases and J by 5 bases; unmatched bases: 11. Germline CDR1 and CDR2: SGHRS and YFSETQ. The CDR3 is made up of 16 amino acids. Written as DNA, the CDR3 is TGCGCCAGCAGCTCGCGACTAGCACATGGGGACAATGAGCAGTTCTTC. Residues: CASSSRLAHGDNEQFF.

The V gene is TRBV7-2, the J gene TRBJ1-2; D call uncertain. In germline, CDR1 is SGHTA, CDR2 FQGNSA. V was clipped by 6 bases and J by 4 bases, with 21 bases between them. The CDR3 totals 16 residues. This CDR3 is CASSFTIARRAYGYTF. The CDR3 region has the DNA TGTGCCAGCAGTTTTACCATCGCTCGGCGGGCCTATGGCTACACCTTC.

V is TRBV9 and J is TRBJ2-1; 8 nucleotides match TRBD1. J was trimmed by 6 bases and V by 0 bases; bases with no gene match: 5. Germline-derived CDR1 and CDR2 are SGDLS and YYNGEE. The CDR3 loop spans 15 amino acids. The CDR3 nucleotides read TGTGCCAGCAGCGTAGAAGCAGGGGGCCCCAATGAGCAGTTCTTC. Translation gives CASSVEAGGPNEQFF.

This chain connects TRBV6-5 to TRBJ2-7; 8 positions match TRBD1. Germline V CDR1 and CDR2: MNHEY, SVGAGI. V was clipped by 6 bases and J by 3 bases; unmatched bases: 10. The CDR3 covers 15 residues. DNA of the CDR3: TGTGCCAGCAGCACTCAGGGGGCTAGAAGCTACGAGCAGTACTTC. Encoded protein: CASSTQGARSYEQYF.

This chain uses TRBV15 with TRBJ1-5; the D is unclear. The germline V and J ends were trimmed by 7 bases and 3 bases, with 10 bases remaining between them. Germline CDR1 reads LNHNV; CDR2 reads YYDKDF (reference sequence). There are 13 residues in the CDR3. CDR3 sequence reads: CATTASYNQPQHF. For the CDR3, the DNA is TGTGCCACCACCGCGTCGTACAATCAGCCCCAGCATTTT.

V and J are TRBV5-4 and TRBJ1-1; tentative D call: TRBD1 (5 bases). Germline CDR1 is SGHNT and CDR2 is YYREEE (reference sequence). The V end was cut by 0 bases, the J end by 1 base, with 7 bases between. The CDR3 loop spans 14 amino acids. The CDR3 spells CASSLEQGNTEAFF. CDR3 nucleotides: TGTGCCAGCAGCTTGGAGCAGGGGAACACTGAAGCTTTCTTT.

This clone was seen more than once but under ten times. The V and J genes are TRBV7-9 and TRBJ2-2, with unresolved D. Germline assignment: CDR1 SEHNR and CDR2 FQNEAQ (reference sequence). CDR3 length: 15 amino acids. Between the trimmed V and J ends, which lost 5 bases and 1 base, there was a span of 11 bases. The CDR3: CASSASGMNTGELFF. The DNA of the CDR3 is TGTGCCAGCAGCGCCTCGGGTATGAACACCGGGGAGCTGTTTTTT.

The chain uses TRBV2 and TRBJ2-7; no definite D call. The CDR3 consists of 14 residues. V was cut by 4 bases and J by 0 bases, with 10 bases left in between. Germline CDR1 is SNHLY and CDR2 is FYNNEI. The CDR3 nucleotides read TGTGCCAGCAGTGTGAGCCCTAGCTCCTACGAGCAGTACTTC. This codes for CASSVSPSSYEQYF.

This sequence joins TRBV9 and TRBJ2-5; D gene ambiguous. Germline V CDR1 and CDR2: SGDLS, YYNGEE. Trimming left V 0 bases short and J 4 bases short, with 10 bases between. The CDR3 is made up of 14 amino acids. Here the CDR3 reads CASSVEARGETQYF. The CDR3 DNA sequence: TGTGCCAGCAGCGTAGAGGCCCGCGGAGAGACCCAGTACTTC.

The CDR3 DNA reads as TGTGCCAGCAGTGAAGGGGACAGCAGAATTTATGGCTACACCTTC. Amino acids: CASSEGDSRIYGYTF. The J gene is TRBJ1-2, the V gene TRBV2; 7 bases are a match to TRBD1. J lost 5 bases, V lost 1 base, and 7 bases had no gene match. CDR1 is SNHLY, CDR2 FYNNEI, per germline. There are 15 residues in the CDR3. Filled out from reference TRBV2 and TRBJ1-2, the complete variable domain reads EPEVTQTPSHQVTQMGQEVILRCVPISNHLYFYWYRQILGQKVEFLVSFYNNEISEKSEIFDDQFSVERPDGSNFTLKIRSTKLEDSAMYFCASSEGDSRIYGYTFGSGTRLTVV.

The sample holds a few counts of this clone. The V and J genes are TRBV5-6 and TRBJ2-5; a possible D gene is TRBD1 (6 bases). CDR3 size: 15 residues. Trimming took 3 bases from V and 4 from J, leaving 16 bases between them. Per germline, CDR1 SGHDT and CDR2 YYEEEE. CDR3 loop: CASSSGTTHRETQYF. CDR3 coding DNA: TGTGCCAGCAGCTCCGGGACAACCCACCGAGAGACCCAGTACTTC.

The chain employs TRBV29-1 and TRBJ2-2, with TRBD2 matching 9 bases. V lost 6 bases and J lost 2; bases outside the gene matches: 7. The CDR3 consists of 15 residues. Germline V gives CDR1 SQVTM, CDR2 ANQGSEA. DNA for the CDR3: TGCAGCGTAAGAGGACTAGCGAGTAACACCGGGGAGCTGTTTTTT. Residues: CSVRGLASNTGELFF.

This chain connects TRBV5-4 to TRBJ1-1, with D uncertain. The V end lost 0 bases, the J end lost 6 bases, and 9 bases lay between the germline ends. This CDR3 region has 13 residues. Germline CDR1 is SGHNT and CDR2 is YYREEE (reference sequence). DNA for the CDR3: TGTGCCAGCAGCTTGGATGGCCGCTCTGAAGCTTTCTTT. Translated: CASSLDGRSEAFF.

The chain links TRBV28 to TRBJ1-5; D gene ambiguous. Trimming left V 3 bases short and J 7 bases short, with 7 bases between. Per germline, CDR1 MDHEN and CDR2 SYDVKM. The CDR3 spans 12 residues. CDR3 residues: CASSFRGQPQHF. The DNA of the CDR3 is TGTGCCAGCAGTTTTCGGGGACAGCCCCAGCATTTT.

CDR3 in DNA: TGTGCCAGCAGCTTACCCAGCTCCTACGAGCAGTACTTC. Residues: CASSLPSSYEQYF. The chain links TRBV11-2 to TRBJ2-7; no clear D gene. The ends were cut back, 2 bases at V and 0 bases at J, with 5 bases in the middle. The CDR3 is 13 residues long. Germline values: CDR1 SGHAT, CDR2 FQNNGV. The entire variable domain, with the rest obtained from reference TRBV11-2 and TRBJ2-7, is as follows: EAGVAQSPRYKIIEKRQSVAFWCNPISGHATLYWYQQILGQGPKLLIQFQNNGVVDDSQLPKDRFSAERLKGVDSTLKIQPAKLEDSAVYLCASSLPSSYEQYFGPGTRLTVT.

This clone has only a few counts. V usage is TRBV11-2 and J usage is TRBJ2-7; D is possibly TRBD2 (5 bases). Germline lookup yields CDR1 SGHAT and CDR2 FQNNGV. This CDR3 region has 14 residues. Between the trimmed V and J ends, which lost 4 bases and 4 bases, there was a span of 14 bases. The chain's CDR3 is CASSSLRPGYEQYF. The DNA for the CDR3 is TGTGCCAGCAGCTCGTTACGACCGGGGTACGAGCAGTACTTC. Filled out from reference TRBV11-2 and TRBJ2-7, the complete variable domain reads EAGVAQSPRYKIIEKRQSVAFWCNPISGHATLYWYQQILGQGPKLLIQFQNNGVVDDSQLPKDRFSAERLKGVDSTLKIQPAKLEDSAVYLCASSSLRPGYEQYFGPGTRLTVT.

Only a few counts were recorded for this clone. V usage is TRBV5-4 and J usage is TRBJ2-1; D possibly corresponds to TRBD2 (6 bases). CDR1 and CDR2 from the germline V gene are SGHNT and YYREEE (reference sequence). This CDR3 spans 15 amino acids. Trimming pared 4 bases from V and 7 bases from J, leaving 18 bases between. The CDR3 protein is CASSPTGTPTNEQFF. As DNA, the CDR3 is TGTGCCAGCAGCCCAACCGGGACTCCAACGAATGAGCAGTTCTTC.

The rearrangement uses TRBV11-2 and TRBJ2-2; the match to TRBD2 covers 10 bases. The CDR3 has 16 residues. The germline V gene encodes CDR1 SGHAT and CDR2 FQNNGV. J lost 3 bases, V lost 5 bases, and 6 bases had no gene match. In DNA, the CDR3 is TGTGCCAGCAGCCCCACTAGCGGGAAGGACACCGGGGAGCTGTTTTTT. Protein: CASSPTSGKDTGELFF.